This T cell receptor beta chain was identified in a study of cytomegalovirus exposure and HLA in healthy donors (dated by TCRdb to 2015 to 2018). For context, the study as a whole: According to an earlier analysis of 550 to 700 of the donors, some 180 million T cells yielded some 120 million unique TCR beta sequences and about 280 Gb of sequence data. An early release covering 550 to 650 HLA-typed donors comprised around 300 gigabases of sequencing data and tens of millions of unique TCR sequences. The study aimed to test whether cataloging public T cell receptors could reveal signatures of past pathogen exposure. Among 300 to 450 genotyped donors of the cohort, an average of roughly 240,000 unique TCR beta nucleotide sequences were sequenced per donor, around a sixth of them non-productive. Among the roughly 400 genotyped donors, about 85% belonged to the genetic ancestry cluster associated with self-reported Caucasian donors. In a later genetic analysis, genome-wide SNP genotypes for about three fifths of the 666 donors were used, and that subset was treated as a discovery cohort. A separate validation cohort of about 110 different subjects was used in addition to the roughly 640-subject first cohort. Several DR-DQ haplotypes were treated as single units for association and clustering because of strong linkage in the cohort. All discovery cohort repertoires had been generated on a single sequencing platform. A later analysis re-analyzed previously published TCR beta repertoires from 550 to 700 donors and added high-resolution HLA genotyping to study TCR occurrence patterns. Donor age, sex, ethnicity and CMV serostatus were compiled together with the repertoire data. HLA typing covered class I and class II loci at four-digit resolution. High-throughput TCR immunosequencing, statistical association of individual TCRs with disease status, and machine learning were combined to predict cytomegalovirus infection status. An earlier analysis of some 500 of the donors used high-throughput TCR beta sequencing to judge whether each TCR beta V gene segment behaved as functional or pseudogenic. The number of donors typed differed by locus, with 629-630 for A, B, C, DRB1 and DQB1, around 560 for DQA1, 600 to 610 for DPA1, and about 450 for DPB1. The T cell repertoires of under 750 subjects were profiled by immunosequencing and related to cytomegalovirus serostatus. The later analysis used no new phenotypic data to find candidate immune exposures, relying instead on TCR beta sequences and their occurrence across donors. The full study reports these points: Because HLA typing was unavailable for some donors at each locus, only the typed subset was used in association tests. A later analysis found that TCR association rates varied across HLA loci, with DRB1 alleles showing the most associated TCRs and HLA-C alleles the fewest. The classifier was reported to diagnose cytomegalovirus status with high specificity and sensitivity in both the original cohort and the validation cohort. Most CMV-associated TCR beta chains appeared to be HLA-restricted in a later analysis, and the HLA associations seemed to be driven largely by CMV exposure. The authors suggested that the approach could potentially be extended to other disease states and immunological phenotypes. In a later analysis, HLA-associated TCR beta chains were found to be more clonally expanded and to have lower generation probabilities than equally common non-associated chains. A further reported finding was that TCR beta sequences accurately predicted the HLA-A and HLA-B alleles for most subjects in the first cohort. A later analysis associated roughly 17,000 TCR beta sequences with specific HLA alleles at a false discovery rate of 0.05. A few of the identified cytomegalovirus-associated TCR beta chains were confirmed in vitro to be specific for cytomegalovirus antigens. Broadly in line with IMGT annotations, most TCR beta V segments showed up in productive rearrangements about 90% or about 30% of the time in an earlier analysis of 587 of the donors. A later genetic analysis reported fewer N-insertions in productive TCRs among donors in an Asian-associated ancestry cluster than the roughly 670-donor mean. Because counts were too low, some 17 rarely observed V segments, including chromosome 9 orphons, were left out of the earlier analysis of a few hundred of the donors. Most TCR sequences were observed very rarely across donors, whereas some public TCRs were present in many individuals. V-gene and J-gene trimming of TCR beta chains was associated with a missense DCLRE1C variant in a later genetic analysis, and the association was replicated in an independent cohort. The study gave a list of 150 to 200 TCR beta chains associated with cytomegalovirus. A cluster of highly shared sequence variants was judged likely to represent a technical artifact of the sequencing pipeline. Sequencing depth was assumed to be roughly uniform across donors in the presence/absence analyses, though that assumption may not hold. In a later analysis, several top co-occurrence clusters were reported to appear linked to parvovirus B19, influenza, CMV and Epstein-Barr virus. Only TCR beta chains were sequenced in this cohort, and the absence of alpha or paired-chain data limited detectable features. Assigning TCR associations to individual alleles was difficult when HLA alleles, especially DR and DQ, strongly co-occurred. Correlated functional status among segregating V segments might be attributable to linkage disequilibrium, but an unknown experimental factor could not be ruled out. The 87-base-pair reads could not distinguish some IMGT-functional V segments, including TRBV6-2 and TRBV6-3, so those segments were excluded. Immune exposure information for the cohort was limited to CMV serostatus.

The cohort comprised around 690 healthy bone marrow donors. At the time of sampling, every cohort member was nominally healthy, though immune exposures that went unrecorded were likely present. The donor tested CMV seropositive and was one of the 289 seropositive cohort members. A peripheral blood sample was collected from each donor, and TCR beta sequencing was performed on peripheral blood mononuclear cells. Genomic DNA extraction from the blood cell samples was performed with the Qiagen DNeasy Blood Extraction Kit. Note on this clone: This clone's antigen is unknown.

V is clipped by 0 bases and J by 1 base, and the sequence between their germline boundaries is 8 bases long. The germline V gene yields LGHNA for CDR1 and YNFKEQ for CDR2. From its cysteine to its phenylalanine, the CDR3 spans 15 amino acids. Of the read, only the CDR3 DNA is kept; its 45 bases are in frame from base 1. Library generation was performed with the immunoSEQ multiplex PCR assay. For the multiplex PCR, a mixture combining 60 forward primers for TCR Vbeta segments and 13 reverse primers for TCR Jbeta segments was used. The CDR3 region of rearranged TCR beta genes was amplified from genomic DNA by a multiplex PCR assay. The amplified TCR beta libraries were sequenced on the Illumina HiSeq System as 87-base-pair reads. In the original analysis: In a later analysis, tens of millions of unique TCR beta chains were counted across the 500 to 850 repertoires, and around 10 million of these chains were shared by at least two donors. Raw reads were error-corrected and collapsed into unique sequences by a nearest-neighbor algorithm in which closely related sequences were merged to remove PCR and sequencing errors. Alignment of CDR3 sequences to IMGT reference sequences was used to assign V, D and J gene segments. Each retained sequence needed at least a six-nucleotide match to both a V gene segment and a J gene segment. Rearrangements were called productive when the CDR3 lacked stop codons and stayed in frame with V and J; all others were non-productive. Following IMGT convention, CDR3 was defined as the stretch from the second conserved V-encoded cysteine up to the conserved J-encoded phenylalanine. The earlier analysis of a few hundred of the donors excluded any sequence lacking an unambiguous match to a single V gene segment. An earlier analysis of a few hundred of the donors called V segments functional above 56.7% productive rearrangements and segregating when the between-donor standard deviation exceeded 5%. To diagnose cytomegalovirus status from the catalog of TCR beta chain sequences, a statistical classification framework was built. V and J gene assignment, in a later analysis, came from comparing TCR nucleotide sequences with IMGT/GENE-DB human TR gene sequences. A later analysis assigned CDR3 sequences and most-parsimonious VDJ recombination scenarios with the TCRdist pipeline. A later analysis defined each TCR beta chain by its CDR3 amino acid sequence plus V-gene family, and excluded reads lacking a unique V-gene family. In a later analysis, 550 to 650 highly shared, low-generation-probability nucleotide sequences were removed to address suspected cross-contamination and a sequencing artifact. A later analysis calculated a clonal expansion index for each public chain from normalized within-repertoire ranks of inferred template counts. In a later analysis, generation probabilities were computed using a VDJ recombination model fitted to out-of-frame rearrangements, and the results were checked against IGoR. A later analysis scored TCR-TCR, TCR-HLA and TCR-CMV co-occurrence with hypergeometric tests, applying a repertoire-size bias correction to TCR pairs. To estimate false discovery rates, a later analysis permuted the HLA or CMV assignments 20 times. In a later analysis, co-occurring TCRs were grouped using DBSCAN, with TCRdist sequence similarity added in when clustering inside HLA-allele-positive subsets. Repertoires with fewer than 30,000 or more than 120,000 public chains, plus five repertoires with anomalous nucleotide sharing, were excluded from co-occurrence clustering. This is the immuneACCESS table as TCRdb keeps it, with only in-frame sequences that have V and J called. A part of the clones is gone; compared with another copy, unresolved V genes explain less than half, and the rest is unexplained. V, J and clone size reflect that table, while D and trimming were determined from the DNA. This sample's listing comprises 180,000 or so clones. Of the sample, approximately 0.82% is held by the ten largest clones.

Recombination linked TRBV4-2 to TRBJ2-3, and the D gene may be TRBD2, 6 bases matching. The TCR was taken from a woman younger than 35 in good health and CMV-seropositive. Sequencing was carried out using PBMCs. The CDR3 reads as follows: CASSQDERGTDTQYF. The nucleotides read TGTGCCAGCAGCCAAGATGAGCGGGGCACAGATACGCAGTATTTT.